Following are 5 T cell receptor beta chains from one sample sequenced in a study of cytomegalovirus exposure and HLA in healthy donors. Primers for the PCR totalled 60 Vbeta and 13 Jbeta. TCRdb's copy holds only in-frame clones and misses some; the assay was immunoSEQ multiplex PCR. The sample shows under 80,000 clones, about 70% of them seen only once. Sequenced: PBMCs. All receptors derive from a woman between 25 and 40 years old in good health and CMV-seronegative.

The DNA for the CDR3 is TGTGCCAGCAGCGCCCGCACGGGTACGGGGGGGCCGGGGGAGACCCAGTACTTC. This sequence encodes CASSARTGTGGPGETQYF. This chain joins TRBV9 and TRBJ2-5; 8 nucleotides match TRBD2. This CDR3 spans 18 amino acids. Germline-derived CDR1 and CDR2 are SGDLS and YYNGEE. V lost 3 bases and J lost 5; bases outside the gene matches: 18. Supplemented by reference TRBV9 and TRBJ2-5, the full variable domain reads DSGVTQTPKHLITATGQRVTLRCSPRSGDLSVYWYQQSLDQGLQFLIQYYNGEERAKGNILERFSAQQFPDLHSELNLSSLELGDSALYFCASSARTGTGGPGETQYFGPGTRLLVL.

This chain links TRBV6-5 with TRBJ2-1, with D uncertain. V was shortened by 4 bases and J by 7 bases, with 14 bases between the two germline ends. This CDR3 spans 14 amino acids. In germline, CDR1 is MNHEY, CDR2 SVGAGI. In nucleotides, the CDR3 is TGTGCCAGCAGTTCTATCCCAGGTTCGAATGAGCAGTTCTTC. Amino acids: CASSSIPGSNEQFF.

This clone was seen a single time. The J gene is TRBJ1-2, the V gene TRBV6-1, with 7 positions matching TRBD1. J gave up 3 bases and V 5 bases, and 9 bases lay outside the gene matches. The CDR3 has 15 residues. The germline CDR1 and CDR2 sequences are MNHNS and SASEGT. CDR3 DNA sequence: TGTGCCAGCAGTTTCCGGAAGGGGGCTTACTATGGCTACACCTTC. Encoded protein: CASSFRKGAYYGYTF.

This clone was observed a handful of times. The CDR3 loop reads CASSLGGGGLAYEQYF. CDR3 in DNA: TGTGCCAGCAGCTTGGGCGGTGGGGGACTAGCTTACGAGCAGTACTTC. The genes are TRBV7-9 and TRBJ2-7; TRBD2 matches 9 bases. Germline V lookup: CDR1 SEHNR, CDR2 FQNEAQ (reference sequence). The length of the CDR3 is 16 residues. J gave up 4 bases and V 3 bases, and 10 bases lay outside the gene matches.

The chain recombines TRBV9 with TRBJ1-1, with 8 bases lining up with TRBD1. Trimming cost V 3 bases and J 3 bases; bases outside gene matches: 1. Looked up from germline, CDR1 is SGDLS and CDR2 is YYNGEE. The CDR3 runs 13 residues. The CDR3 region is CASSETGDTEAFF. CDR3 DNA sequence: TGTGCCAGCAGCGAGACAGGGGACACTGAAGCTTTCTTT.